These 26 T cell receptor beta chains were all obtained from the same sample, sequenced in a study of beta chain features in type 1 diabetes. Expressed TCRB transcripts got sequenced, as all isolated RNA was reverse transcribed. Produced via immunoSEQ multiplex PCR; TCRdb's table is partial and in-frame only. The table includes 240,000 or so clones, 27% detected once. The sample was central memory CD4+ T cells from blood. The receptors here all came from a man aged 25 to 40 in good health.

There are a few counts of this clone. The chain is built from TRBV7-2 and TRBJ2-7; a possible D gene is TRBD2 (5 bases). The CDR3 sequence is 15 residues long. Trimming cost V 1 base and J 0 bases, with 10 bases left between them. Germline lookup yields CDR1 SGHTA and CDR2 FQGNSA. CDR3 coding DNA: TGTGCCAGCAGCTTAGTCACGGGAAGCTCCTACGAGCAGTACTTC. This sequence encodes CASSLVTGSSYEQYF.

This clone was recorded a few times. V usage is TRBV19 and J usage is TRBJ2-7; 8 bases line up with TRBD2. The CDR3 contains 14 residues. Looked up from germline, CDR1 is LNHDA and CDR2 is SQIVND (reference sequence). Unmatched junction bases numbered 4, after V lost 5 bases and J lost 1 base. Here the CDR3 DNA reads TGTGCCAGTAGTCCCGGGACTAGTTCCTACGAGCAGTACTTC. Protein sequence: CASSPGTSSYEQYF.

This clone was detected only a few times. The identical CDR3 is also encoded by other nucleotide sequences in the sample. This sequence joins TRBV29-1 and TRBJ2-6; D is unclear. The V end lost 2 bases, the J end lost 2 bases, and 1 base lay between the germline ends. The CDR3 length is 12 residues. The germline gives CDR1 SQVTM, CDR2 ANQGSEA. This chain's CDR3 is CSVETGANVLTF. In nucleotides, the CDR3 is TGCAGCGTTGAAACTGGGGCCAACGTCCTGACTTTC.

With respect to this clone: The junction differs from germline at one of its ends, possibly a read error. The V call is TRBV14, the J call TRBJ2-1; a possible D gene is TRBD2 (6 bases). The CDR3 runs to 16 residues. Germline V gives CDR1 SGHDN, CDR2 FVKESK. The CDR3 bases are TGTGCCCGCAGTCGAGCGCTGGGCCGGGCGGGGAATGAGCAGTTCTTC. This translates into CARSRALGRAGNEQFF. The variable domain in full, with the rest retrieved from reference TRBV14 and TRBJ2-1, is EAGVTQFPSHSVIEKGQTVTLRCDPISGHDNLYWYRRVMGKEIKFLLHFVKESKQDESGMPNNRFLAERTGGTYSTLKVQPAELEDSGVYFCARSRALGRAGNEQFFGPGTRLTVL.

There are many counts of this clone. Other DNA variants within this sample encode the same CDR3. The J gene is TRBJ2-1, the V gene TRBV29-1; either TRBD1 or TRBD2 may fit D (7 bases each). Germline V CDR1 and CDR2: SQVTM, ANQGSEA. The length of the CDR3 is 14 residues. V was pared by 6 bases and J by 7 bases, with 19 bases between. The CDR3 DNA reads as TGCAGCGTCCGTCTGAACAGGGGAGGGAATGAGCAGTTCTTC. Encoded protein: CSVRLNRGGNEQFF.

The chain uses TRBV28 and TRBJ2-3, with TRBD2 identical over 12 bases. From germline, CDR1 is MDHEN and CDR2 SYDVKM. J lost 1 base, V lost 6 bases, and 11 bases had no gene match. This CDR3 is 18 amino acids long. Written as DNA, the CDR3 is TGTGCCAGCAGCCCTACTAGCGGGAGGCCACGTCGCACAGATACGCAGTATTTT. Its protein is CASSPTSGRPRRTDTQYF. Filled out from reference TRBV28 and TRBJ2-3, the complete variable domain reads DVKVTQSSRYLVKRTGEKVFLECVQDMDHENMFWYRQDPGLGLRLIYFSYDVKMKEKGDIPEGYSVSREKKERFSLILESASTNQTSMYLCASSPTSGRPRRTDTQYFGPGTRLTVL.

This chain joins TRBV7-6 and TRBJ2-2, with 9 positions matching TRBD2. This CDR3 contains 14 residues. V lost 5 bases and J lost 13; bases outside the gene matches: 11. Germline V gene sequence: CDR1 SGHVS, CDR2 FNYEAQ. DNA of the CDR3: TGTGCCAGCAGCCCCAACTCTCTAGCGGGGAGGCTGTTTTTT. Amino acids: CASSPNSLAGRLFF.

This clone was picked up a small number of times. The chain couples TRBV2 to TRBJ2-2; D not resolved. Germline CDR1 SNHLY, CDR2 FYNNEI. V lost 6 bases and J lost 7, with 9 bases in between. This CDR3 is 12 amino acids long. The CDR3 protein is CASSPQDGELFF. CDR3 nucleotides: TGTGCCAGCAGCCCCCAGGACGGGGAGCTGTTTTTT.

This clone was seen a few times. This chain connects TRBV6-5 to TRBJ2-1; no clear D. Looked up from germline, CDR1 is MNHEY and CDR2 is SVGAGI. V was trimmed by 6 bases and J by 6 bases, leaving 15 bases between them. This CDR3 comprises 14 residues. In nucleotides, the CDR3 is TGTGCCAGCAGCCAGGACCCCCACGGCAATGAGCAGTTCTTC. Translating it yields CASSQDPHGNEQFF.

V usage is TRBV30 and J usage is TRBJ2-3, with TRBD2 identical over 9 bases. V gave up 5 bases and J gave up 4 bases; unmatched junction bases: 1. The germline CDR1 and CDR2 sequences are GTSNPN and SVGIG (reference sequence). This CDR3 region has 12 residues. The DNA of the CDR3 is TGTGCCTGGGTAGCGGGAGCAGATACGCAGTATTTT. This gives the protein CAWVAGADTQYF.

The chain recombines TRBV6-6 with TRBJ1-2; 7 bases line up with TRBD1. The CDR3 runs to 13 residues. CDR1 and CDR2 from the germline V gene are MNHNY and SVGAGI (reference sequence). Trimming took 2 bases from V and 6 from J; bases not matched to a gene: 3. The DNA of the CDR3 is TGTGCCAGCAGTTACCCCGGGACAGATGGCTACACCTTC. Amino acids: CASSYPGTDGYTF.

V and J are TRBV30 and TRBJ2-4; no firm D call. CDR1 is GTSNPN, CDR2 SVGIG, per germline (reference sequence). V was shortened by 2 bases and J by 0 bases, with 20 bases between the two germline ends. CDR3 length: 18 residues. Here the CDR3 reads CAWSFTRTLCLAKNIQYF. The CDR3 bases are TGTGCCTGGAGTTTTACAAGGACCTTGTGCCTAGCCAAAAACATTCAGTACTTC. Looking up the rest from reference TRBV30 and TRBJ2-4 gives the full variable domain: SQTIHQWPATLVQPVGSPLSLECTVEGTSNPNLYWYRQAAGRGLQLLFYSVGIGQISSEVPQNLSASRPQDRQFILSSKKLLLSDSGFYLCAWSFTRTLCLAKNIQYFGAGTRLSVL.

V gene TRBV27 combines with J gene TRBJ1-1, with D possibly being TRBD1 (5 bases). CDR1 and CDR2 (germline): MNHEY, SMNVEV (reference sequence). Trimming removed 6 bases at V and 1 base at J, with 9 bases between. The CDR3 loop spans 13 amino acids. Written as DNA, the CDR3 is TGTGCCAGCAGGCGAGGGGCGAACACTGAAGCTTTCTTT. This gives the protein CASRRGANTEAFF.

The gene calls are TRBV30 and TRBJ1-4; D gene uncertain. Germline V gene data show CDR1 as GTSNPN and CDR2 as SVGIG (reference sequence). This CDR3 has 15 residues. Trimming removed 2 bases from V and 6 bases from J, with 16 bases in between. In DNA form, the CDR3 reads TGTGCCTGGAGTTCCCGAGGGAGGGTGGATGAAAAACTGTTTTTT. Translating gives CAWSSRGRVDEKLFF.

This clone was seen once. The chain recombines TRBV18 with TRBJ1-2; maybe TRBD1 (6 bases). Germline V lookup: CDR1 KGHSH, CDR2 LQKENI. V was pared by 4 bases and J by 6 bases, with 12 bases between. The CDR3 is 13 amino acids. CDR3 sequence: CASSRQEGDGYTF. The CDR3 region has the DNA TGTGCCAGCTCACGACAGGAAGGGGATGGCTACACCTTC.

This clone was picked up a small number of times. This chain joins TRBV7-2 and TRBJ2-1; D gene ambiguous. CDR3 length: 14 amino acids. Trimming took 5 bases from V and 2 from J, leaving 10 bases between them. CDR1 SGHTA and CDR2 FQGNSA come from the germline V gene. The CDR3 loop is CASSSSLAYNEQFF. Here the CDR3 DNA reads TGTGCCAGCAGCAGTAGCTTGGCCTACAATGAGCAGTTCTTC.

This clone was observed many times. The chain links TRBV7-2 to TRBJ2-3, with D possibly TRBD1 on 5 matching bases. The length of the CDR3 is 14 residues. Looked up from germline, CDR1 is SGHTA and CDR2 is FQGNSA. V gave up 3 bases and J gave up 2 bases, with 9 bases separating them. The CDR3 nucleotides are TGTGCCAGCAGCTTCACCAGGGTCACAGATACGCAGTATTTT. Translated: CASSFTRVTDTQYF.

For this clone: One base away lies a much larger clone, so this may be a sequencing read error. This same CDR3 is encoded by further DNA sequences in the sample. The chain employs TRBV30 and TRBJ1-1; D may be TRBD1 (5 bases). The V end was cut by 2 bases, the J end by 4 bases, with 8 bases between. The CDR3 extends over 12 amino acids. Germline-derived CDR1 and CDR2 are GTSNPN and SVGIG (reference sequence). The CDR3 coding sequence is TGTGCCTGGAGTAGGGGATCCACTGAAGCTTTCTTT. Its translation is CAWSRGSTEAFF.

This clone was observed many times. This chain connects TRBV27 to TRBJ2-7; TRBD1 might be the D (5 bases). Per germline, CDR1 MNHEY and CDR2 SMNVEV (reference sequence). Trimming stripped 5 bases from V and 5 bases from J, with 22 bases between. The CDR3 sequence is 16 residues long. CDR3 DNA: TGTGCCAGCAGTCTAAAACAGGAGCTCGTTGGCCACGAGCAGTACTTC. This encodes CASSLKQELVGHEQYF.

The table lists this clone with a count of one. The J gene is TRBJ1-5, the V gene TRBV28, with TRBD1 matching over 8 bases. This CDR3 region has 14 residues. The ends lost 5 bases at V and 5 bases at J; junction bases unmatched: 5. The germline V gene has CDR1 MDHEN and CDR2 SYDVKM. In DNA form, the CDR3 reads TGTGCCAGCAGTGGCGGGACAGGCCATCAGCCCCAGCATTTT. Translation gives CASSGGTGHQPQHF.

This sequence joins TRBV19 and TRBJ1-1, with a weak D call TRBD1 (5 bases). This CDR3 region has 16 residues. Germline assignment: CDR1 LNHDA and CDR2 SQIVND (reference sequence). Deletions cut 3 bases from V and 4 bases from J, with 18 bases between. The CDR3 region has the DNA TGTGCCAGTAGTATCTATGGGGACCTTGAAAGCACTGAAGCTTTCTTT. This translates into CASSIYGDLESTEAFF.

V gene TRBV6-4 combines with J gene TRBJ2-3; perhaps D is TRBD1 or TRBD2 (5 bases each). This CDR3 is built from 17 residues. With 3 bases removed from V and 1 base from J, the gap between germline ends came to 17 bases. In germline, CDR1 is MRHNA, CDR2 SNTAGT. The CDR3: CASSEMSEGSGTDTQYF. In nucleotides, the CDR3 is TGTGCCAGCAGTGAAATGAGCGAGGGGTCGGGCACAGATACGCAGTATTTT.

This clone has at least ten counts. DNA for the CDR3: TGTGCCAGCAGCCCGGGGTCGAGTGAGCAGTTCTTC. Its protein is CASSPGSSEQFF. The chain combines TRBV5-6 with TRBJ2-1; possible D gene TRBD2, 5 bases. With 4 bases removed from V and 9 bases from J, the gap between germline ends came to 11 bases. In germline, CDR1 is SGHDT, CDR2 YYEEEE. This CDR3 is built from 12 residues.

This chain uses TRBV7-6 with TRBJ2-5; a possible D gene is TRBD2 (6 bases). Trimming removed 2 bases from V and 3 bases from J, with 13 bases in between. Germline V CDR1 and CDR2: SGHVS, FNYEAQ. CDR3 length: 15 amino acids. CDR3 amino acids: CASSLQEGDKETQYF. CDR3 sequence (DNA): TGTGCCAGCAGCTTACAGGAGGGCGATAAAGAGACCCAGTACTTC.

The chain combines TRBV30 with TRBJ2-1; no definite D call. Germline V gene lookup returns CDR1 GTSNPN and CDR2 SVGIG (reference sequence). The CDR3 totals 12 residues. The CDR3: CALGGAPTEQFF. The CDR3 DNA is TGTGCTCTCGGTGGAGCCCCTACTGAGCAGTTCTTC.

The chain is built from TRBV28 and TRBJ1-1, with D unresolved. CDR1 and CDR2 (germline): MDHEN, SYDVKM. The CDR3 has 14 residues. V dropped 7 bases and J dropped 8 bases, with 20 bases sitting between them. CDR3 nucleotides: TGTGCCAGCATCCCTCCTCGGTCAGGAGTCGAAGCTTTCTTT. Translating gives CASIPPRSGVEAFF.